A selection of T cell receptor beta chains follows, all from one sample in a study of T-cell memory formation after mild COVID-19. In TCRdb, the 5' RACE reads were re-called with MiXCR into one record per CDR3 protein. The repertoire consists of roughly 110,000 distinct CDR3 sequences, with 22% occurring once and the leading ten covering roughly 40%. The source material was PBMCs or a T cell subset sorted from them (not recorded which). The receptors were gathered from a man aged 18 to 30 who had mild COVID-19 (a few samples of this study predate the infection). Cell type and time point are not known. Each CDR3 is given with its conserved first and last residue.

v_call | cdr3_aa
TRBV10-3 | CAISESSYEGGYTF
TRBV2 | CASGDPNQPQHF
TRBV12-5 | CASGLPPSERGVQETQYF
TRBV2 | CASSDIAVELNEQFF
TRBV6-2/TRBV6-3 | CASSTRLAGPPGTQYF
TRBV12-3/TRBV12-4 | CASSFGSSSYNEQFF
TRBV11-2 | CASSSPWQGLAKNIQYF
TRBV6-4 | CASSHSGRREQFF
TRBV24-1 | CATSDTQAGDSTDTQYF
TRBV7-6 | CASSSGSLRTEAFF
TRBV7-9 | CASSGRVGEDGYTF
TRBV7-9 | CASTRFAGELFF
TRBV27 | CASSYGTGTYEQYF
TRBV4-1 | CASSQESPQDEQFF
TRBV9 | CASSGPGLWLSRTDTQYF
TRBV6-5 | CASSYWDGVEAFF
TRBV7-9 | CASSLLLGFGYTF
TRBV29-1 | CSVELTGELFF
TRBV7-9 | CASSFFVDSLNTEAFF
TRBV4-3 | CASSGGANTGELFF
TRBV4-1 | CASSQPTGETEAFF
TRBV20-1 | CSAPDGYSPLHF
TRBV3-1 | CASSQGTGNTEAFF
TRBV10-3 | CAISQPGEQFF